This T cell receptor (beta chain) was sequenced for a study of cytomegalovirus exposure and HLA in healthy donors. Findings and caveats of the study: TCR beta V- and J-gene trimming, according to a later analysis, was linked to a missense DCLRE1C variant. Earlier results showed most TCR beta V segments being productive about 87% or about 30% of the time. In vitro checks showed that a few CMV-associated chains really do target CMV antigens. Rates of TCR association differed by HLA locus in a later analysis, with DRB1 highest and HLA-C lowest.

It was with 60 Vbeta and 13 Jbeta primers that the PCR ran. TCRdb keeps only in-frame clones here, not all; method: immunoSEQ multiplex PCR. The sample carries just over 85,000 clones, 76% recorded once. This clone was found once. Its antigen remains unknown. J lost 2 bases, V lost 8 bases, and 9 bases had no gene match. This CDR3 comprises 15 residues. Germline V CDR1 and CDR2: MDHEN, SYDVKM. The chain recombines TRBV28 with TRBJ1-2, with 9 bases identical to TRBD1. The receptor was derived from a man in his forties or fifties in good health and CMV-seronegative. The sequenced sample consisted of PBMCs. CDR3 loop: CASQPWTGANYGYTF. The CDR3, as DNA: TGTGCCAGCCAACCTTGGACAGGGGCCAACTATGGCTACACCTTC.